This TCR beta chain originates from a study of T-cell memory formation after mild COVID-19. Whole-study findings and limits: The study detected some responding clones in pre-infection memory, suggesting cross-reactive memory joined. CD4/CD8 balance characterized clones contracting day 15 to 85, and CD4+ skew characterized later expanders. The study found contracting CD4+ clones mainly in CM and EM and contracting CD8+ clones in EMRA.

TCRdb called the 5' RACE reads again in MiXCR, with one record for every CDR3 protein. This table has around 500,000 distinct CDR3 sequences, roughly 18% appearing once. Details on this clonotype: The target antigen is unknown.

Trimming cost V 3 bases and J 2 bases, with 15 bases left between them. CDR3 length: 15 amino acids. From germline, CDR1 is SGDLS and CDR2 YYNGEE. This sequence originates from an adult woman who had mild COVID-19 (a few samples of this study predate the infection). Cell type and time point are not known. The rearrangement links TRBV9 to TRBJ2-7; possibly TRBD2 for D (6 bases). Sequenced material: PBMCs or a T cell subset sorted from them (not recorded which). CDR3 amino acids: CASSDTGRATYEQYF. CDR3 DNA sequence: TGTGCCAGCAGCGACACCGGGAGAGCGACCTACGAGCAGTACTTC.